In its sample, the clone carrying this TCR beta chain was seen a few times. The antigen remains undetermined. CDR1 is MNHNY and CDR2 is SVGAGI in the germline V gene (reference sequence). The CDR3 totals 14 residues. V lost 5 bases to trimming and J lost 8 bases; unmatched junction nucleotides: 6. The data were obtained in a study of early T cells in non-severe SARS-CoV-2 infection. Study-wide background: The input, bulk RNA from unsorted whole blood, was sequenced, and chains were unpaired. Overall study results and limits: VDJdb matches were skewed toward anti-spike CD8 T cell responses.

The protocol attached unique molecular identifiers to individual cDNA molecules. MiXCR, applied by TCRdb to the 5' RACE reads, yields one record per CDR3 protein. The table has 60,000 to 75,000 distinct CDR3 sequences, about 11% seen once. Sample: whole blood. The genes are TRBV6-6 and TRBJ2-6, with 7 bases fitting TRBD1. The sequence was obtained from an adult who was a healthcare worker with PCR-confirmed SARS-CoV-2 infection or an uninfected control (not recorded which). In DNA, the CDR3 is TGTGCCAGCAGTCAATACAGGGGTCCCAACGTCCTGACTTTC. Translation gives CASSQYRGPNVLTF.